Listed below are T cell receptor beta chains from one sample, sequenced in a study of T-cell memory formation after mild COVID-19. MiXCR, applied by TCRdb to the 5' RACE reads, yields one record per CDR3 protein. The sample contains some 210,000 distinct CDR3 sequences, around 20% of which appear only once. Sequences were obtained from PBMCs or a T cell subset sorted from them (not recorded which). These receptors all stem from an adult woman who had mild COVID-19 (a few samples of this study predate the infection). Cell type and time point are not known. The conserved cysteine and the conserved F or W are not part of the CDR3 here.

v_gene: TRBV4-2; CDR3aa: ASTRGGQSYEQY
v_gene: TRBV18; CDR3aa: ASSPDRAQPQH
v_gene: TRBV10-3; CDR3aa: AISPQGGSTEAF
v_gene: TRBV7-8; CDR3aa: ASSSRRLAGLYEQY
v_gene: TRBV29-1; CDR3aa: SADRGRNEQF
v_gene: TRBV12-3/TRBV12-4; CDR3aa: ASSGTGHQETQY
v_gene: TRBV18; CDR3aa: ASSPPSVYEQY
v_gene: TRBV7-2; CDR3aa: ASSLGGGRARDTQY
v_gene: TRBV9; CDR3aa: ASSLGHTYEQY
v_gene: TRBV12-3/TRBV12-4; CDR3aa: ASSFALSTGELF
v_gene: TRBV18; CDR3aa: ASSPLDPPTGANVLT
v_gene: TRBV7-2; CDR3aa: ASSLYLTGQY
v_gene: TRBV20-1; CDR3aa: SAADRITEAF
v_gene: TRBV5-1; CDR3aa: ASSALPVKTQY
v_gene: TRBV20-1; CDR3aa: SASLAGITDTQY
v_gene: TRBV29-1; CDR3aa: SVPRHRGDEKLF
v_gene: TRBV12-3/TRBV12-4; CDR3aa: ASSPGGASKDTQY
v_gene: TRBV18; CDR3aa: ASSPMRGVSGNTIY
v_gene: TRBV30; CDR3aa: AWKWAGHTDTQY
v_gene: TRBV29-1; CDR3aa: SVVPSGSYEQY
v_gene: TRBV5-6; CDR3aa: ASSRGLAGVSNEQF
v_gene: TRBV29-1; CDR3aa: SVIRTGVNEQF